This T cell receptor (beta chain) appears in the sequencing data of a study of blood T cell repertoires in COVID-19. Study-wide context: Samples representing acute and convalescent COVID-19 were sourced from the United States, Italy and Spain. PBMCs, B-cell-depleted T cells, or T cells provided the cDNA or gDNA that made up the material.

Methods used by the authors: Estimation of nucleated cell counts was performed using reference gene primer amplification. Data came from immunoSEQ multiplex PCR; TCRdb stores just in-frame clones and leaves some out. That table gives V, J and clone size, and the DNA gave D and trimming. The sample shows approximately 190,000 clones, 75% to 90% of them seen only once. The source of this sequence is a man between 60 and 75 years old with acute or convalescent COVID-19. Sequencing was performed on peripheral blood.

CDR3 protein: CASSLIEGTGANEQYF. The CDR3 DNA reads TGTGCCAGCAGCCTTATCGAAGGGACAGGCGCAAACGAGCAGTACTTC. V and J are TRBV4-2 and TRBJ2-7; 8 bases agree with TRBD1. Per the germline V gene, CDR1 is LGHNA and CDR2 is YNFKEQ. CDR3 length equals 16 residues. Trimming cost V 4 bases and J 5 bases; bases outside gene matches: 13.